One T cell receptor beta chain is described in this entry. The antigen remains unidentified. Authors' data handling: Filtering of immunoSEQ junctional sequences could not match full-length read filtering. Here immunoSEQ multiplex PCR was the method, and the copy in TCRdb shows in-frame clones only, minus some. The V and J calls and clone size are taken from that table; D and trimming were inferred from the DNA. The sample has roughly 640,000 clones; around 97% are singletons. The CDR3 length is 19 residues. V was pared by 4 bases and J by 4 bases, with 29 bases between. Germline-derived CDR1 and CDR2 are SGHRS and YFSETQ. Recent vaccinations or acute infections were absent in the healthy HIV-negative adult donors. Every one of the donors was a Caucasian adult that lived in Nashville, Tennessee. The source of the sample is a study of shared clonotypes between healthy human individuals. General observations from the study: Rarefaction gave evidence that sorted-subset sequencing remained incomplete despite large depth.

Sequences were obtained from naive CD4+ T cells sorted from blood. Subset described: CD45RA+ positively selected. The chain links TRBV5-1 to TRBJ2-5, with D possibly being TRBD2 (5 bases). The TCR was taken from a woman aged 25 to 39 in good health. The CDR3 DNA reads as TGCGCCAGCAGCGCGGGCGTTGGCGGGTTAGGATATCTTGGAGAGACCCAGTACTTC. The encoded protein is CASSAGVGGLGYLGETQYF.